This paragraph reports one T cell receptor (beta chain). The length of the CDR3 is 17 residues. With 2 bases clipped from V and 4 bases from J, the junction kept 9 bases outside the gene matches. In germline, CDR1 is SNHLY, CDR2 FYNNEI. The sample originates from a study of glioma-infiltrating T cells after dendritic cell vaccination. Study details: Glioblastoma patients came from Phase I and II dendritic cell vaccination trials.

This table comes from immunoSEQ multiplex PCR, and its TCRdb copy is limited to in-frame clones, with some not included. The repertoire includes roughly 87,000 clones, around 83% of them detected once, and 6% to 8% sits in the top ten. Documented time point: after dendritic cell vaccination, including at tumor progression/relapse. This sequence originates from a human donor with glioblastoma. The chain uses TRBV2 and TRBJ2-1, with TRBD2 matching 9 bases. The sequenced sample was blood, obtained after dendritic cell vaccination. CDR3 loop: CASSEIQRGAKYNEQFF. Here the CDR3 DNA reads TGTGCCAGCAGTGAAATCCAGCGGGGGGCGAAGTACAATGAGCAGTTCTTC.